The 16 T cell receptor beta chains reported below all come from one sample, sequenced in a study of CD8 T cells in Susac syndrome. Reverse transcription of roughly 0.45 to 1 ug RNA was performed with random hexamers. One entry per CDR3 protein, called by TCRdb with MiXCR from the immunoSEQ multiplex PCR reads. The profile shows about 130,000 distinct CDR3 sequences, over 85% of them singletons. The sample consisted of CD8+ T cells from PBMCs. The receptors stem from a human donor with Susac syndrome.

The rearrangement joins TRBV13 to TRBJ2-7, with D possibly matching TRBD2 (5 bases). Germline loops: CDR1 PRHDT, CDR2 FYEKMQ (reference sequence). The CDR3 contains 14 residues. Trimming removed 2 bases at V and 4 bases at J, with 12 bases between. The CDR3 bases are TGTGCCAGCAGCTTATCTCTAGCCGAGTACGAGCAGTACTTC. Its translation: CASSLSLAEYEQYF.

This chain joins TRBV30 and TRBJ1-4; D might be TRBD1 (5 bases). The germline CDR1 and CDR2 sequences are GTSNPN and SVGIG (reference sequence). Trimming pared 2 bases from V and 8 bases from J, leaving 15 bases between. This CDR3 contains 14 residues. CDR3 loop: CAWSRGGRGEKLFF. The CDR3 DNA reads TGTGCCTGGAGTAGGGGAGGTCGCGGCGAAAAACTGTTTTTT.

J is TRBJ1-1 and V is TRBV30; TRBD1 is a possible D gene (5 bases). Trimming removed 2 bases from V and 3 bases from J, with 13 bases in between. The CDR3 consists of 14 residues. Germline CDR1 GTSNPN, CDR2 SVGIG (reference sequence). CDR3 DNA: TGTGCCTGGAGTATATCCGGGGGGGACACTGAAGCTTTCTTT. This sequence encodes CAWSISGGDTEAFF.

This chain links TRBV4-2 with TRBJ2-5, with 9 bases that match TRBD2. The CDR3 is 15 amino acids. J gave up 4 bases and V 7 bases, and 10 bases lay outside the gene matches. CDR1 is LGHNA, CDR2 YNFKEQ, per germline. The CDR3 sequence: CASTLGLAGTETQYF. The CDR3 DNA is TGTGCCAGCACCTTGGGGCTAGCGGGGACAGAGACCCAGTACTTC.

The chain is built from TRBV20-1 and TRBJ1-2; no reliable D call. V was clipped by 5 bases and J by 8 bases, with 15 bases between them. The CDR3 totals 12 residues. From germline, CDR1 is DFQATT and CDR2 SNEGSKA (reference sequence). The CDR3 bases are TGCAGTGCTCTGCCCCTCTCTGTGGGCTACACCTTC. Amino acids: CSALPLSVGYTF.

The chain combines TRBV3-1 with TRBJ2-1; D not resolved. V dropped 0 bases and J dropped 4 bases, with 7 bases sitting between them. CDR3 size: 14 residues. Germline CDR1 LGHDT, CDR2 YNNKEL (reference sequence). The CDR3 DNA sequence: TGTGCCAGCAGCCAAGATATGGGATACAATGAGCAGTTCTTC. Translating gives CASSQDMGYNEQFF.

The rearrangement links TRBV6-5 to TRBJ2-3; 11 nucleotides line up with TRBD2. Germline values: CDR1 MNHEY, CDR2 SVGAGI. V trimming: 2 bases; J trimming: 5 bases; junction bases outside the gene matches: 12. The length of the CDR3 is 18 residues. The CDR3, as DNA: TGTGCCAGCAGTTACCCGGCGACTAGCGGGAATGAGGTAGATACGCAGTATTTT. Its protein product is CASSYPATSGNEVDTQYF.

The chain links TRBV10-3 to TRBJ2-1; the D gene is possibly TRBD2 (5 bases). The CDR3 is made up of 15 amino acids. Germline V gene sequence: CDR1 ENHRY, CDR2 SYGVKD. Trimming removed 2 bases at V and 2 bases at J, with 10 bases between. The CDR3 protein is CAISEDEGPYNEQFF. The CDR3 DNA reads as TGTGCCATCAGTGAGGACGAGGGTCCCTACAATGAGCAGTTCTTC.

The chain links TRBV9 to TRBJ2-2, with 9 nucleotides matching TRBD2. With V trimmed by 4 bases and J by 5 bases, 3 bases remained unmatched. Germline V lookup: CDR1 SGDLS, CDR2 YYNGEE. This CDR3 region has 14 residues. CDR3 residues: CASSSAGGTGELFF. The CDR3 DNA reads TGTGCCAGCAGCTCAGCGGGGGGAACCGGGGAGCTGTTTTTT.

The chain is built from TRBV19 and TRBJ2-7; the D is unclear. Germline V CDR1 and CDR2: LNHDA, SQIVND (reference sequence). This CDR3 is 14 amino acids long. The V end was cut by 5 bases, the J end by 2 bases, with 13 bases between. The CDR3: CASSFPTEPYEQYF. The CDR3 DNA reads as TGTGCCAGTAGTTTCCCCACCGAACCCTACGAGCAGTACTTC.

This sequence joins TRBV20-1 and TRBJ2-2; tentatively, D is TRBD2 (6 bases). Germline CDR1 reads DFQATT; CDR2 reads SNEGSKA (reference sequence). Trimming shortened V by 5 bases and J by 5 bases, and 15 bases separated the two germline ends. The CDR3 totals 14 residues. The DNA of the CDR3 is TGCAGTGCTGCCCTAGGGGCGGGGACCGGGGAGCTGTTTTTT. It encodes CSAALGAGTGELFF.

The chain recombines TRBV4-1 with TRBJ2-3, with 12 bases lining up with TRBD2. There are 19 residues in the CDR3. CDR1 MGHRA and CDR2 YSYEKL come from the germline V gene. Trimming cost V 2 bases and J 0 bases; bases outside gene matches: 9. The CDR3 sequence is CASSQPLAGGRSSTDTQYF. As DNA, the CDR3 is TGCGCCAGCAGCCAACCCCTAGCGGGAGGGCGATCTAGCACAGATACGCAGTATTTT.

The V call is TRBV15, the J call TRBJ2-7; 7 bases align to TRBD1. V shed 2 bases and J 5 bases; nucleotides not matched to a gene: 9. In germline, CDR1 is LNHNV, CDR2 YYDKDF (reference sequence). The CDR3 loop spans 15 amino acids. This CDR3 reads CATSRQPGQPDEQYF. The CDR3 coding sequence is TGTGCCACCAGCAGACAGCCGGGACAGCCTGACGAGCAGTACTTC.

The chain combines TRBV6-5 with TRBJ2-5; TRBD2 matches at 10 bases. The V gene end was trimmed by 7 bases and the J gene end by 3 bases; junction bases not matched to a gene: 2. The CDR3 sequence is 13 residues long. Germline V gene lookup returns CDR1 MNHEY and CDR2 SVGAGI. CDR3 nucleotide sequence: TGTGCCAGCACAGGACTAGCGGAAGAGACCCAGTACTTC. Its protein is CASTGLAEETQYF.

The chain couples TRBV12-3 or TRBV12-4 to TRBJ2-5, with D maybe TRBD1 (6 bases). V lost 5 bases and J lost 1, with 11 bases in between. CDR3 length equals 14 residues. As DNA, the CDR3 is TGTGCCAGCAGTCACATGGACAGCCAAGAGACCCAGTACTTC. This translates into CASSHMDSQETQYF.

This clonotype was seen a single time. The chain combines TRBV9 with TRBJ2-1; D may be TRBD2 (6 bases). V was pared by 4 bases and J by 3 bases, with 14 bases between. CDR3 length: 15 amino acids. The V gene's germline CDR1 is SGDLS and CDR2 YYNGEE. The CDR3 DNA follows: TGTGCCAGCAGCCAAACGGGAGTAGGCTACAATGAGCAGTTCTTC. It yields the protein CASSQTGVGYNEQFF.